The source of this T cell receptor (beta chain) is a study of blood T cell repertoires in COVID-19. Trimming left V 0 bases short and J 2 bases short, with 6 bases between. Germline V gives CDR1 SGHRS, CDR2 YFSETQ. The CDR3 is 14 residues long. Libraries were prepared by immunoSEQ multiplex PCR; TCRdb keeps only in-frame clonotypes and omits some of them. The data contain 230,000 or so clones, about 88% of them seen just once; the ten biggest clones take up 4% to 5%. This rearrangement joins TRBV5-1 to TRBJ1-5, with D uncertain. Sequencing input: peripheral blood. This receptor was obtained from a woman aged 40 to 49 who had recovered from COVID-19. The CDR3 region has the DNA TGCGCCAGCAGCTTGGAAGGAGGCAATCAGCCCCAGCATTTT. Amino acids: CASSLEGGNQPQHF.